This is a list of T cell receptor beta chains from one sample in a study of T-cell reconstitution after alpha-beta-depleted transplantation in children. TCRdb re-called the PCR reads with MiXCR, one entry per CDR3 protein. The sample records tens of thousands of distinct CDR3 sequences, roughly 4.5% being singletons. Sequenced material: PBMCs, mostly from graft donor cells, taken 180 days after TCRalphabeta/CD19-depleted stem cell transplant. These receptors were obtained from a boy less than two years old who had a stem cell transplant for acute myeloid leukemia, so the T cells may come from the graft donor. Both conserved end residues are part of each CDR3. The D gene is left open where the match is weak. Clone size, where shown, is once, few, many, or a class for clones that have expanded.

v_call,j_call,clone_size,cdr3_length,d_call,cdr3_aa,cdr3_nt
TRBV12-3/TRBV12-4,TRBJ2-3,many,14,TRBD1,CASTTRQGPDTQYF,TGTGCCAGCACCACCAGACAGGGGCCAGATACGCAGTATTTT
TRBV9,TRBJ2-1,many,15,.,CASSVVGGLGDEQFF,TGTGCCAGCAGCGTAGTCGGGGGCTTGGGGGATGAGCAGTTCTTC
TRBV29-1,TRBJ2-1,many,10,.,CSVEVTEQFF,TGCAGCGTTGAAGTGACTGAGCAGTTCTTC
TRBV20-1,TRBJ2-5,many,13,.,CSGFGLAGETQYF,TGCAGTGGGTTTGGTCTAGCTGGTGAGACCCAGTACTTC
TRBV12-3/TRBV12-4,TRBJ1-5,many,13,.,CASQGGSNQPQHF,TGTGCCAGTCAGGGAGGAAGCAATCAGCCCCAGCATTTT
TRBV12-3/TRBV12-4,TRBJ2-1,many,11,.,CASSPRLEQFF,TGTGCCAGCAGTCCCCGCCTAGAGCAGTTCTTC
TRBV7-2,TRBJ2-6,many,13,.,CASSLSGANILTF,TGTGCCAGCAGCTTATCTGGGGCCAACATCCTGACTTTC
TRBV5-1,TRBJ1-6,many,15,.,CASSLEMGRESPLHF,TGCGCCAGCAGCTTAGAGATGGGGAGAGAATCACCCCTCCACTTT
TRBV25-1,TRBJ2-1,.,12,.,CASSEGLTEQFF,TGTGCCAGCAGTGAGGGTCTGACCGAGCAGTTCTTC
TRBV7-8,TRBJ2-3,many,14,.,CASSVGRWADTQYF,TGTGCCAGCAGCGTGGGGAGGTGGGCAGATACGCAGTATTTT
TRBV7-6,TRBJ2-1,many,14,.,CASSTGPSYNEQFF,TGTGCCAGCAGCACAGGACCGAGCTACAATGAGCAGTTCTTC
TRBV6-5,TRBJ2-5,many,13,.,CASRVGGLETQYF,TGTGCCAGCAGAGTCGGGGGGCTGGAGACCCAGTACTTC
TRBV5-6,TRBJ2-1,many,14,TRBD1,CASSFGTGGWEQFF,TGTGCCAGCAGCTTTGGGACAGGGGGTTGGGAGCAGTTCTTC
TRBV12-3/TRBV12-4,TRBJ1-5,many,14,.,CASSLGQINQPQHF,TGTGCCAGCAGTCTCGGACAGATCAATCAGCCCCAGCATTTT
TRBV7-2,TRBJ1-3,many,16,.,CASSLGRRGSGNTIYF,TGTGCCAGCAGCTTAGGGCGGAGAGGCTCTGGAAACACCATATATTTT
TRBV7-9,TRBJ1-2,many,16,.,CASSFSPSRLVYGYTF,TGTGCCAGCAGCTTTAGCCCGTCTCGGCTGGTTTATGGCTACACCTTC
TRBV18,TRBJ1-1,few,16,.,CASSPRSSTGYTEAFF,TGTGCCAGCTCCCCGCGATCCTCTACGGGGTACACTGAAGCTTTCTTT
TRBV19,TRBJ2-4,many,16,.,CASSKTAVIAKNIQYF,TGTGCCAGTAGTAAAACAGCTGTTATAGCCAAAAACATTCAGTACTTC
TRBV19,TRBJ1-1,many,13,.,CASSRRDNTEAFF,TGTGCCAGTAGTCGAAGGGACAACACTGAAGCTTTCTTT
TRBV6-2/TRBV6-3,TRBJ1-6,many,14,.,CASSYGVSNSPLHF,TGTGCCAGCAGTTACGGCGTCTCTAATTCACCCCTCCACTTT
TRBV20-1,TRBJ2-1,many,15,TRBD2,CSASLTSGVRNEQFF,TGCAGTGCAAGCCTAACTAGCGGGGTTAGGAATGAGCAGTTCTTC
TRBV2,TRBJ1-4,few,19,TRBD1,CASRDYRGGKDRDGEKLFF,TGTGCCAGCAGGGACTACCGGGGAGGAAAGGACAGGGACGGGGAAAAACTGTTTTTT
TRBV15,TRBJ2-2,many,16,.,CATSSEVLANTGELFF,TGTGCCACCAGCAGTGAGGTCCTCGCGAACACCGGGGAGCTGTTTTTT
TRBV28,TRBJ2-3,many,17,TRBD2,CASSLYSGGASTDTQYF,TGTGCCAGCAGTCTCTATAGCGGGGGGGCTAGCACAGATACGCAGTATTTT
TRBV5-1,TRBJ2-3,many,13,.,CASSLNDLLTQYF,TGCGCCAGCAGCTTGAACGACCTTTTGACGCAGTATTTT
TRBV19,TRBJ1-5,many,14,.,CASSIWGSNQPQHF,TGTGCCAGTAGTATATGGGGGAGCAATCAGCCCCAGCATTTT
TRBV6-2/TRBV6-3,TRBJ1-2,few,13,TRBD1,CASSLQGAYGYTF,TGTGCCAGCAGCCTACAGGGGGCCTATGGCTACACCTTC
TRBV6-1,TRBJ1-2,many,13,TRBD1,CASSQGQEDGYTF,TGTGCCAGCAGTCAAGGACAGGAGGATGGCTACACCTTC
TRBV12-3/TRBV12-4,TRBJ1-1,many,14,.,CASSGKGFATEAFF,TGTGCCAGCAGTGGAAAGGGATTCGCCACTGAAGCTTTCTTT
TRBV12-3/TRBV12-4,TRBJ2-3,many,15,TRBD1,CASSSGGPITDTQYF,TGTGCCAGCAGTTCAGGGGGCCCGATCACAGATACGCAGTATTTT
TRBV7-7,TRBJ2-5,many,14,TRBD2,CASSSHRGEETQYF,TGTGCCAGCAGCTCCCATCGGGGGGAAGAGACCCAGTACTTC
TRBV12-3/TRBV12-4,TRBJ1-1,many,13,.,CASSLRQNTEAFF,TGTGCCAGCAGTTTGAGACAGAACACTGAAGCTTTCTTT
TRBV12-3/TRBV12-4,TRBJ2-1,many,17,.,CASSCWGAVSSYNEQFF,TGTGCCAGCAGTTGCTGGGGGGCCGTTAGCTCCTACAATGAGCAGTTCTTC
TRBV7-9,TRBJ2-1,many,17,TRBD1,CASSALQPGQLYNEQFF,TGTGCCAGCAGCGCCCTACAACCGGGACAGCTATACAATGAGCAGTTCTTC
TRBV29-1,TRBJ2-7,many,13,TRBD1,CSVQQGASYEQYF,TGCAGCGTTCAACAGGGGGCCAGCTACGAGCAGTACTTC
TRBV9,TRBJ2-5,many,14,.,CASSAPGRKETQYF,TGTGCCAGCAGCGCCCCTGGTAGGAAAGAGACCCAGTACTTC
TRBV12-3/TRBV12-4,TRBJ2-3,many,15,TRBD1,CASRRGTGRTDTQYF,TGTGCCAGCAGACGAGGGACAGGGAGGACAGATACGCAGTATTTT
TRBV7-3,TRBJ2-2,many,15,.,CASSQVAGLTGELFF,TGTGCCAGCAGCCAAGTGGCAGGGTTAACCGGGGAGCTGTTTTTT
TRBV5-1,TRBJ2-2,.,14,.,CASSLQGNAGELFF,TGCGCCAGCAGCTTGCAGGGGAATGCCGGGGAGCTGTTTTTT